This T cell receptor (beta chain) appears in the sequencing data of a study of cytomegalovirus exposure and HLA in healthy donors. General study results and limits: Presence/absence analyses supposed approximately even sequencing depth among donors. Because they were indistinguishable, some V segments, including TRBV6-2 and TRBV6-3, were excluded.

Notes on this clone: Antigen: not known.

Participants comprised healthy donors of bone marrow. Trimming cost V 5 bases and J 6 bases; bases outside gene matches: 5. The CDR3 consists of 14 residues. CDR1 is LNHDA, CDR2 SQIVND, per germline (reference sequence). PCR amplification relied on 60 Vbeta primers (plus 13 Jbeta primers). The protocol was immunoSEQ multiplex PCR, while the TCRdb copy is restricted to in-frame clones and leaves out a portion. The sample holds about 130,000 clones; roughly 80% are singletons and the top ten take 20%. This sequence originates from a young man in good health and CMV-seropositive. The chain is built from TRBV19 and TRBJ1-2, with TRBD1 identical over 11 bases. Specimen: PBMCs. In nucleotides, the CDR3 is TGTGCCAGTAGTTCCCTGGGACAGGGGGATGGCTACACCTTC. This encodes CASSSLGQGDGYTF.